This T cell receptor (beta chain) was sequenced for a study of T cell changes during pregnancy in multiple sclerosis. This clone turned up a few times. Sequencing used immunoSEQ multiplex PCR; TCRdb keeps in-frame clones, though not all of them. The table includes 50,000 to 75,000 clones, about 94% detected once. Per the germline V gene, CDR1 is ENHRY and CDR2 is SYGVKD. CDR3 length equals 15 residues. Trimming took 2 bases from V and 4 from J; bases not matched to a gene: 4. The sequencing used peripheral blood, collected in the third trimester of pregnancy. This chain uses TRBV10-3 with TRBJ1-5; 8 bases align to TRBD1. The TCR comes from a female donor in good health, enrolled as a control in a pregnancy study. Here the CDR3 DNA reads TGTGCCATCAGTGAGGACAGGGGAGGTAATCAGCCCCAGCATTTT. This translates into CAISEDRGGNQPQHF.